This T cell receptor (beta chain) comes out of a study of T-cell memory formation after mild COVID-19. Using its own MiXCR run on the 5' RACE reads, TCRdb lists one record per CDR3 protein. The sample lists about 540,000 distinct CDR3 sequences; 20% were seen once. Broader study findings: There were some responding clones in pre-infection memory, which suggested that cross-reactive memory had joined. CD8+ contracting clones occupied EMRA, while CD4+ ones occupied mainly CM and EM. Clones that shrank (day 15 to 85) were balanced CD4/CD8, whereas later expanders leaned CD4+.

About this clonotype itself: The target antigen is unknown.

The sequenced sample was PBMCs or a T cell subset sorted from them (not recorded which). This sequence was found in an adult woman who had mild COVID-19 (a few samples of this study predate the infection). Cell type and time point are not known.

This CDR3 is CATGRRESREQYF. DNA of the CDR3: TGTGCCACCGGGAGACGGGAGTCTCGAGAGCAGTACTTC. The chain combines TRBV24-1 with TRBJ2-7, with D tentatively TRBD2 (6 bases). The V and J ends lost 9 bases and 7 bases respectively, with 18 bases between them. Per germline, CDR1 KGHDR and CDR2 SFDVKD. CDR3 length equals 13 residues.